A single count supports the clone carrying this TCR beta chain. The entry originates in a study of blood T cell repertoires in COVID-19. Profiling relied on immunoSEQ multiplex PCR, and the TCRdb table lists in-frame clones only, not all of them. There are about 200,000 clones in the sample; approximately 91% occur only once, and around 1.7% lies in the top ten. With 3 bases clipped from V and 0 bases from J, the junction kept 8 bases outside the gene matches. CDR1 is LGHNT, CDR2 FRNRAP, per germline. This CDR3 region has 18 residues. The TCR comes from a man younger than 35 with active or convalescent COVID-19. Sequences were obtained from peripheral blood. The chain links TRBV12-5 to TRBJ2-2; 9 bases align to TRBD2. The DNA for the CDR3 is TGTGCTAGTGGTTTTAGACTAGCGGTCTACGCGAACACCGGGGAGCTGTTTTTT. It yields the protein CASGFRLAVYANTGELFF.